The rows below give T cell receptor beta chains drawn from one sample of a study of cytomegalovirus exposure and HLA in healthy donors. This table comes from immunoSEQ multiplex PCR, and its TCRdb copy is limited to in-frame clones, with some not included. Among roughly 70,000 clones, approximately 95% were seen once, and the ten largest hold roughly 1.4%. Sequencing was done on a sample of PBMCs. Source of these receptors: a man aged 18 to 30 in good health and CMV-seropositive. Each CDR3 is given with its conserved first and last residue. Fields, in order: J gene, D gene, V gene, clone size, CDR3 protein, CDR3 DNA. D genes are given only for firm matches. A clone size is listed for some rows: how often the clone was seen (once, few, many), or a class if it is expanded.

J gene: TRBJ2-7; D gene: NA; V gene: TRBV29-1; clone size: few; CDR3 protein: CSVVFRDLEQYF; CDR3 DNA: TGCAGCGTTGTTTTTCGGGATCTCGAGCAGTACTTC
J gene: TRBJ1-1; D gene: NA; V gene: TRBV30; clone size: NA; CDR3 protein: CAGARGNTEAFF; CDR3 DNA: TGTGCCGGGGCAAGGGGAAACACTGAAGCTTTCTTT
J gene: TRBJ2-7; D gene: NA; V gene: TRBV19; clone size: NA; CDR3 protein: CATSQRSSYEQYF; CDR3 DNA: TGTGCCACCTCCCAAAGGAGCTCCTACGAGCAGTACTTC
J gene: TRBJ2-2; D gene: NA; V gene: TRBV27; clone size: NA; CDR3 protein: CASRTGTPNTGELFF; CDR3 DNA: TGTGCCAGCCGAACCGGGACACCGAACACCGGGGAGCTGTTTTTT
J gene: TRBJ2-7; D gene: TRBD1; V gene: TRBV9; clone size: NA; CDR3 protein: CASSARTGGNYEQYF; CDR3 DNA: TGTGCCAGCAGCGCCCGGACAGGGGGAAACTACGAGCAGTACTTC
J gene: TRBJ2-7; D gene: NA; V gene: TRBV18; clone size: NA; CDR3 protein: CASSPRDGYEQYF; CDR3 DNA: TGTGCCAGCTCACCGAGAGATGGCTACGAGCAGTACTTC
J gene: TRBJ2-7; D gene: TRBD1; V gene: TRBV28; clone size: NA; CDR3 protein: CASRDPGQLYEQYF; CDR3 DNA: TGTGCCAGCAGGGACCCGGGACAGCTCTACGAGCAGTACTTC
J gene: TRBJ2-3; D gene: TRBD2; V gene: TRBV2; clone size: NA; CDR3 protein: CASSASGSTDTQYF; CDR3 DNA: TGTGCCAGCAGTGCTAGCGGTAGCACAGATACGCAGTATTTT
J gene: TRBJ2-5; D gene: NA; V gene: TRBV11-2; clone size: NA; CDR3 protein: CASSLGASRETQYF; CDR3 DNA: TGTGCCAGCAGCTTAGGGGCTAGCAGAGAGACCCAGTACTTC
J gene: TRBJ2-1; D gene: TRBD2; V gene: TRBV28; clone size: NA; CDR3 protein: CASSYLAGDVRQFF; CDR3 DNA: TGTGCCAGCAGTTATCTAGCGGGAGATGTAAGGCAGTTCTTC
J gene: TRBJ2-5; D gene: TRBD2; V gene: TRBV5-1; clone size: NA; CDR3 protein: CASSLGLAGQETQYF; CDR3 DNA: TGCGCCAGCAGCCTGGGACTAGCGGGGCAAGAGACCCAGTACTTC
J gene: TRBJ2-7; D gene: TRBD2; V gene: TRBV6-5; clone size: NA; CDR3 protein: CASNLAGTYEQYF; CDR3 DNA: TGTGCCAGCAACCTAGCGGGGACCTACGAGCAGTACTTC
J gene: TRBJ2-7; D gene: NA; V gene: TRBV5-6; clone size: NA; CDR3 protein: CASSLGLGEQYF; CDR3 DNA: TGTGCCAGCAGCCTGGGCCTCGGCGAGCAGTACTTC
J gene: TRBJ1-5; D gene: NA; V gene: TRBV10-3; clone size: NA; CDR3 protein: CAISPGEGGVQPQHF; CDR3 DNA: TGTGCCATCAGCCCTGGTGAGGGGGGGGTTCAGCCCCAGCATTTT
J gene: TRBJ2-7; D gene: TRBD1; V gene: TRBV30; clone size: NA; CDR3 protein: CAWTLGTGSYEQYF; CDR3 DNA: TGTGCCTGGACTCTCGGGACAGGTAGCTACGAGCAGTACTTC
J gene: TRBJ2-1; D gene: TRBD2; V gene: TRBV7-8; clone size: once; CDR3 protein: CASSRLGRTSGSSYNEQFF; CDR3 DNA: TGTGCCAGCAGCCGCTTGGGCCGGACTAGCGGGAGCTCGTACAATGAGCAGTTCTTC
J gene: TRBJ1-3; D gene: NA; V gene: TRBV10-1; clone size: NA; CDR3 protein: CASSAEPGFSGNTIYF; CDR3 DNA: TGCGCCAGCAGTGCCGAGCCGGGTTTCTCTGGAAACACCATATATTTT